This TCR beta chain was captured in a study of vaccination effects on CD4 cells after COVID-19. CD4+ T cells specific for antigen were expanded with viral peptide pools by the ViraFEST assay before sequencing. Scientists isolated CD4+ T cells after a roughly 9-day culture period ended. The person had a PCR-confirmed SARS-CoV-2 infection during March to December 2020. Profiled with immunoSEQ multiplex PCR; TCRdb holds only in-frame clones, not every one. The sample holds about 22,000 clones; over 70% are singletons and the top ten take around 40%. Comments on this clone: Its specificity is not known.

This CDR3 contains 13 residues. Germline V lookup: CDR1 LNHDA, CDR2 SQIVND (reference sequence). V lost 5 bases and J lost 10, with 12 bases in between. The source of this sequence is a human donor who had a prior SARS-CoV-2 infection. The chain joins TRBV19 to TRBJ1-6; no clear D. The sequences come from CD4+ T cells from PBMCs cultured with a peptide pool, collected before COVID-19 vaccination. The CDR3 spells CASSPNGQSPLHF. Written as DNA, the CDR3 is TGTGCCAGTAGTCCCAATGGTCAATCACCCCTCCACTTT. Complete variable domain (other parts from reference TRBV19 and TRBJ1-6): DGGITQSPKYLFRKEGQNVTLSCEQNLNHDAMYWYRQDPGQGLRLIYYSQIVNDFQKGDIAEGYSVSREKKESFPLTVTSAQKNPTAFYLCASSPNGQSPLHFGNGTRLTVT.